This T cell receptor beta chain originates from a study of regulatory T cells in long-lasting Graves disease. The CDR3 extends over 16 amino acids. V lost 4 bases and J lost 3; bases outside the gene matches: 3. Germline V gene data show CDR1 as SEHNR and CDR2 as FQNEAQ (reference sequence). Library construction for TCR beta used iRepertoire HTBI primers and Arm-PCR of CDR3 regions. TCRdb ran MiXCR on the multiplex PCR reads and lists one entry per CDR3 protein. The sample has 600,000 to 850,000 distinct CDR3 sequences, about 30% seen once. On this clonotype itself: The antigen is undetermined.

The time point: persistent/refractory GD, antithyroid drugs over 5 years with positive TRAb. Scientists built the TCR library using RNA that was extracted from PBMCs. Study-wide results and limits: Clonotypes that were public and shared totalled some 2,900 in persistent patients versus over 800 in new patients.

The clonotype comes from a female donor with Graves disease. This chain uses TRBV7-9 with TRBJ2-3, with TRBD2 matching 14 bases. The source was peripheral blood mononuclear cells (PBMCs), collected when the disease was refractory, from a patient treated with antithyroid drugs. CDR3 sequence (DNA): TGTGCCAGCAGCTCAGGACTAGCGGGAGGTACAGATACGCAGTATTTT. This gives the protein CASSSGLAGGTDTQYF.